This T cell receptor beta chain emerged from a study of OX40 agonist ivuxolimab in advanced cancers. Study summary: Males comprised approximately 81% of the group, whose mean age was approximately 60 years (range 23 to 79). Three individuals attained partial responses, comprising one hepatocellular carcinoma case and two cutaneous melanoma cases.

This clone appeared a single time. Its antigen is not known. Whole-study findings and limits: Low levels of normalized T-cell clonal expansion also appeared in some nonresponders.

The CDR3 totals 15 residues. From germline, CDR1 is SGHNT and CDR2 YENEEA. The V segment lost 1 base and the J segment 7 bases; nucleotides outside the gene matches: 5. The method was immunoSEQ multiplex PCR; TCRdb's version includes in-frame clones alone and lacks a portion of them. This sample yields roughly 29,000 clones, of which roughly nine tenths are seen a single time; roughly a tenth belongs to the top ten. The J gene is TRBJ2-1, the V gene TRBV11-3; 9 nucleotides match TRBD2. The sequenced sample was CD4+ or CD8+ T cells sorted from blood, obtained in a trial of the OX40 agonist ivuxolimab. The origin of this receptor is an adult with an advanced solid tumor such as melanoma, head and neck, liver or kidney cancer. CDR3 nucleotide sequence: TGTGCCAGCAGCTTAGGTAGCGGGAGTTTAAATGAGCAGTTCTTC. Amino acid sequence: CASSLGSGSLNEQFF.